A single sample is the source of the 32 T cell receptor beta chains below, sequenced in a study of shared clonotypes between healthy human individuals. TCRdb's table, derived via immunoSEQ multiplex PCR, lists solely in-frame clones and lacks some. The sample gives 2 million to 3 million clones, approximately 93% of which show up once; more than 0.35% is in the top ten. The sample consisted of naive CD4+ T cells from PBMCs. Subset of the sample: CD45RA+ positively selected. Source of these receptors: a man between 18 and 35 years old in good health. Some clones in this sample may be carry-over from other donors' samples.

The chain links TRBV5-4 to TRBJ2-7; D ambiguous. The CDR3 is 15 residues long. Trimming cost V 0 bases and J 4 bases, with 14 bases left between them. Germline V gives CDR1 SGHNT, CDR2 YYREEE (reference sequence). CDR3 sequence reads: CASSLEPPAFYEQYF. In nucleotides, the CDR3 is TGTGCCAGCAGCTTGGAACCCCCTGCTTTTTACGAGCAGTACTTC. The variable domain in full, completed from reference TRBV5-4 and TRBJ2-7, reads ETGVTQSPTHLIKTRGQQVTLRCSSQSGHNTVSWYQQALGQGPQFIFQYYREEENGRGNFPPRFSGLQFPNYSSELNVNALELDDSALYLCASSLEPPAFYEQYFGPGTRLTVT.

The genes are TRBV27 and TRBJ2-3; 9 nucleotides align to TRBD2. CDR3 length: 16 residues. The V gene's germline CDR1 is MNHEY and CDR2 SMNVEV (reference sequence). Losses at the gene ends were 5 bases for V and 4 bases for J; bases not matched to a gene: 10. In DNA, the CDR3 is TGTGCCAGCAGTATTCGAGCGGGAGGCTTGCCAGATACGCAGTATTTT. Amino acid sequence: CASSIRAGGLPDTQYF.

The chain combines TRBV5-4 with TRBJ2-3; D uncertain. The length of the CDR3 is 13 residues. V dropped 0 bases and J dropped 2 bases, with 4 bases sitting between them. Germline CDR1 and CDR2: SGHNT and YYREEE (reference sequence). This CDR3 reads CASSLAVTDTQYF. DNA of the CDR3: TGTGCCAGCAGCTTGGCGGTCACAGATACGCAGTATTTT.

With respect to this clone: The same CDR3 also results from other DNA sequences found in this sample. The DNA for the CDR3 is TGTGCCAGCAGCCTATCTAGCGGAAACTACAATGAGCAGTTCTTC. Protein product: CASSLSSGNYNEQFF. The rearrangement uses TRBV7-2 and TRBJ2-1; 7 bases match TRBD2. V lost 5 bases and J lost 3; bases outside the gene matches: 7. CDR1 and CDR2 (germline): SGHTA, FQGNSA. This CDR3 is built from 15 residues.

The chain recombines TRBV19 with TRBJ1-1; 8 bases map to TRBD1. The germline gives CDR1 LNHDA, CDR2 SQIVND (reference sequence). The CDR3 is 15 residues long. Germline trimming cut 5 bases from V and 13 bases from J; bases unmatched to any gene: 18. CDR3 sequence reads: CASSALDRVESMGFF. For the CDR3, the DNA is TGTGCCAGTAGTGCCCTGGACAGGGTGGAATCGATGGGTTTCTTT.

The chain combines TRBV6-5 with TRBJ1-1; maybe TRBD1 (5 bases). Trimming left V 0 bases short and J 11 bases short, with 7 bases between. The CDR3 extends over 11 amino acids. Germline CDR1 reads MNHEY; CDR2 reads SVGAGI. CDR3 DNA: TGTGCCAGCAGTTACTCGGGACGGGCTTTCTTT. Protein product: CASSYSGRAFF.

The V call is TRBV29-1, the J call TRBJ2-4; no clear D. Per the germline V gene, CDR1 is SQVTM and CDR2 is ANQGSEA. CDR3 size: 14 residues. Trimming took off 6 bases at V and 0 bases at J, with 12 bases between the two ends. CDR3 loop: CSVRTVLAKNIQYF. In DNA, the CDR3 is TGCAGCGTCCGTACTGTGCTAGCCAAAAACATTCAGTACTTC.

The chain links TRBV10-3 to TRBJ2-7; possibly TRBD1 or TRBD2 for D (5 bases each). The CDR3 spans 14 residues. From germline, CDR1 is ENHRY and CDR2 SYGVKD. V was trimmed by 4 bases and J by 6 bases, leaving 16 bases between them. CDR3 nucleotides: TGTGCCATCAGTGTGCAGGGACCTTCCGCCGAGCAGTACTTC. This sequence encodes CAISVQGPSAEQYF.

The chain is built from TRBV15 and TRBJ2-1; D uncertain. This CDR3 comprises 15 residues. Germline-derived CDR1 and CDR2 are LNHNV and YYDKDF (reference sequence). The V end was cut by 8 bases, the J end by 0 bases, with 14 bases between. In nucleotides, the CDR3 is TGTGCCACCGAGATAAGCCCTAACTCCTACAATGAGCAGTTCTTC. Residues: CATEISPNSYNEQFF.

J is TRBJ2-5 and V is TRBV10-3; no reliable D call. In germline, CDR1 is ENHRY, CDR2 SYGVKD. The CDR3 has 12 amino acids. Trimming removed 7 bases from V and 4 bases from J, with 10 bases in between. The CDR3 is CAITTIRETQYF. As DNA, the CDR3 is TGTGCCATCACAACTATTAGAGAGACCCAGTACTTC.

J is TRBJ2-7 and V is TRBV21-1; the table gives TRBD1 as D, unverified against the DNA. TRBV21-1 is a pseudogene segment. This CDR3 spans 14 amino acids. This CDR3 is CASSGWDRGYEQYF. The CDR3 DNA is TGTGCCAGCAGCGGTTGGGACAGGGGCTACGAGCAGTACTTC.

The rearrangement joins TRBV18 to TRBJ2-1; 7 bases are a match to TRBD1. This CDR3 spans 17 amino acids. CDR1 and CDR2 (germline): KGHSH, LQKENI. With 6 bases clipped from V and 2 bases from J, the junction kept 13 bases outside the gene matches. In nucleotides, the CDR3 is TGTGCCAGCTCCCCGGTAGACAGGGATAGGACCTACAATGAGCAGTTCTTC. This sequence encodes CASSPVDRDRTYNEQFF. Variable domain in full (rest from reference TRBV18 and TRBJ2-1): NAGVMQNPRHLVRRRGQEARLRCSPMKGHSHVYWYRQLPEEGLKFMVYLQKENIIDESGMPKERFSAEFPKEGPSILRIQQVVRGDSAAYFCASSPVDRDRTYNEQFFGPGTRLTVL.

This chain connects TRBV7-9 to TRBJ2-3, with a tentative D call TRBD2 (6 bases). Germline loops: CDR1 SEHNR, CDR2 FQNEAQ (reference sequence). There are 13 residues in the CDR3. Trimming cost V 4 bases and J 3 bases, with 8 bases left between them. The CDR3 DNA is TGTGCCAGCAGCTCGACTAGGACAGATACGCAGTATTTT. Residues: CASSSTRTDTQYF.

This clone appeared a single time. The CDR3 DNA reads as TGCGCCAGCAGCTTGAGGACCCAGGACACTGAAGCTTTCTTT. This gives the protein CASSLRTQDTEAFF. The rearrangement joins TRBV5-1 to TRBJ1-1; D gene unclear. Trimming removed 1 base from V and 3 bases from J, with 10 bases in between. The germline V gene encodes CDR1 SGHRS and CDR2 YFSETQ. The CDR3 consists of 14 residues.

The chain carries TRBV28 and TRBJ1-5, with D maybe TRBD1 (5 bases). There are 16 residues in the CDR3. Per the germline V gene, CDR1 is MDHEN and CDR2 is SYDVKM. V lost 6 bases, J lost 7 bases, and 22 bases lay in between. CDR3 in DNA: TGTGCCAGCAGCCTCGGGGGTAGCCGCAATATACAGCCCCAGCATTTT. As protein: CASSLGGSRNIQPQHF.

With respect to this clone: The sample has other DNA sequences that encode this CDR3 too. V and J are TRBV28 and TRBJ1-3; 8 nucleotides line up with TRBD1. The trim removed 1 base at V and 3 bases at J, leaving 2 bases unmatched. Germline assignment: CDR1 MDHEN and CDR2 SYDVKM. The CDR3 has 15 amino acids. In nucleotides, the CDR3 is TGTGCCAGCAGTTTATCAGGGGGCGGTGGAAACACCATATATTTT. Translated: CASSLSGGGGNTIYF.

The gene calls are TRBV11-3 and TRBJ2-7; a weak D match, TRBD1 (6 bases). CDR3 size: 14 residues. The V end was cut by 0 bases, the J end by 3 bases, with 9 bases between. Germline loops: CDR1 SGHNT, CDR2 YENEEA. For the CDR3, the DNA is TGTGCCAGCAGCTTAGAGGGGGCCCTCTACGAGCAGTACTTC. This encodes CASSLEGALYEQYF.

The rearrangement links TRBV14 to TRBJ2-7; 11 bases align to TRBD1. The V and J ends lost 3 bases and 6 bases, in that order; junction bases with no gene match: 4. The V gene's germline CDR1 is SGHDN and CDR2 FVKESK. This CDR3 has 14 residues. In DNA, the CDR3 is TGTGCCAGCAGCCAGTGGACAGGGGGCGGCGAGCAGTACTTC. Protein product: CASSQWTGGGEQYF.

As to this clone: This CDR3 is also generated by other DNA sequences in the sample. This chain's CDR3 is CASSLFTGELFF. The CDR3 DNA reads TGTGCCAGCAGTTTATTCACCGGGGAGCTGTTTTTT. The chain recombines TRBV28 with TRBJ2-2; no reliable D call. Per germline, CDR1 MDHEN and CDR2 SYDVKM. The CDR3 is made up of 12 amino acids. V dropped 1 base and J dropped 4 bases, with 1 base sitting between them. The full variable domain, with the rest looked up from reference TRBV28 and TRBJ2-2, is DVKVTQSSRYLVKRTGEKVFLECVQDMDHENMFWYRQDPGLGLRLIYFSYDVKMKEKGDIPEGYSVSREKKERFSLILESASTNQTSMYLCASSLFTGELFFGEGSRLTVL.

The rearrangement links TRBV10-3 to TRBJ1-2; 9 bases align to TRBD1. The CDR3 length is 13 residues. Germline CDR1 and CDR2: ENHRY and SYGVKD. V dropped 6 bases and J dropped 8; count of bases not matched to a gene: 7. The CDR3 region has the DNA TGTGCCATCAGGGACAGGGGAGTTCAAGGCTACACCTTC. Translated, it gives CAIRDRGVQGYTF.

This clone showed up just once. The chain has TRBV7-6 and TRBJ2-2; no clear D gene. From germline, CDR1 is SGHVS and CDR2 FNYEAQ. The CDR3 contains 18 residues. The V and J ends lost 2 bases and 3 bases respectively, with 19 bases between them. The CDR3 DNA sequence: TGTGCCAGCAGCTTAAGAGTTTTAAGTGTTGGGGACACCGGGGAGCTGTTTTTT. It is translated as CASSLRVLSVGDTGELFF.

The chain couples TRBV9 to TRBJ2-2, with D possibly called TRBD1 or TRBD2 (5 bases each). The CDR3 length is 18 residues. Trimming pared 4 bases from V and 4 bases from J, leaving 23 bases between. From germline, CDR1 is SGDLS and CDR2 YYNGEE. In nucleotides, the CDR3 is TGTGCCAGCAGCCCACCGAGGGGAGTGGGCTCCTCCACCGGGGAGCTGTTTTTT. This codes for CASSPPRGVGSSTGELFF.

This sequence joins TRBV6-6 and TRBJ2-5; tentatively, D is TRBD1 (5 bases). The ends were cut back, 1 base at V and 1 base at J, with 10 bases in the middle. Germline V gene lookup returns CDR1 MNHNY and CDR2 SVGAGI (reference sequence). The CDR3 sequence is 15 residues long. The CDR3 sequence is CASSYYRPAQETQYF. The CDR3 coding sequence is TGTGCCAGCAGTTACTACAGGCCTGCCCAAGAGACCCAGTACTTC.

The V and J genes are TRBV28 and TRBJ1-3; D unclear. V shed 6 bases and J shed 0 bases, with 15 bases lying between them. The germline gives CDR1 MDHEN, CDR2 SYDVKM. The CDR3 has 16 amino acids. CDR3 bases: TGTGCCAGCAGCTCAAATCCGATATACTCTGGAAACACCATATATTTT. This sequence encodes CASSSNPIYSGNTIYF.

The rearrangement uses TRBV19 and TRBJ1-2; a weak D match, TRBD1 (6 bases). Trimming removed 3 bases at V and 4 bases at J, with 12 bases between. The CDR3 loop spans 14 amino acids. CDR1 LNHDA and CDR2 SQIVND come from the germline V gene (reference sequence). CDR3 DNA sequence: TGTGCCAGTAGTATCGGACAGTCCCTCTATGGCTACACCTTC. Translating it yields CASSIGQSLYGYTF.

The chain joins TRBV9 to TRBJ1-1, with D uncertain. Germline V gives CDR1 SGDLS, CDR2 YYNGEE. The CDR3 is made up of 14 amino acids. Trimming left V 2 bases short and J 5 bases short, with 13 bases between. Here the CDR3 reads CASSVSPLYTEAFF. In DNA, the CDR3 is TGTGCCAGCAGCGTTTCTCCGCTGTATACTGAAGCTTTCTTT.

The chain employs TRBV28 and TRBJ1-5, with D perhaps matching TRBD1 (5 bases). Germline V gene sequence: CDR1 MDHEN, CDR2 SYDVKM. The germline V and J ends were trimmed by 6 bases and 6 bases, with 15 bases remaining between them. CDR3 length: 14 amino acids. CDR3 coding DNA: TGTGCCAGCAGAGCAGGGACCGGGCCTCAGCCCCAGCATTTT. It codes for CASRAGTGPQPQHF.

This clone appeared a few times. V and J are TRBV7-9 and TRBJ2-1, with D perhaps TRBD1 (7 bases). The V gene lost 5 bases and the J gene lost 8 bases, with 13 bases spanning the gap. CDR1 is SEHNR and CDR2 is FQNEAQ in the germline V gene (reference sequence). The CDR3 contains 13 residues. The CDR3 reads CASSQGGKDEQFF. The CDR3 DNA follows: TGTGCCAGCAGCCAGGGGGGCAAGGATGAGCAGTTCTTC.

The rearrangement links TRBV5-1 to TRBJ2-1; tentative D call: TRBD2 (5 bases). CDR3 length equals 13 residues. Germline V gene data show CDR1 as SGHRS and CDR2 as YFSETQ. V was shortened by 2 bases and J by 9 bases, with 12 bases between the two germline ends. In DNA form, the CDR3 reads TGCGCCAGCAGCTTTTGGTCCCGGGGTGAGCAGTTCTTC. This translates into CASSFWSRGEQFF.

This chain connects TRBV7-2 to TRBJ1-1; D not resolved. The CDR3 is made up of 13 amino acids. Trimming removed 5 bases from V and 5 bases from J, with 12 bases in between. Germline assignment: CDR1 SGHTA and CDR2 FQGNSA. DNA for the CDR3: TGTGCCAGCAGCAACCGATGGGAAACTGAAGCTTTCTTT. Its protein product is CASSNRWETEAFF.

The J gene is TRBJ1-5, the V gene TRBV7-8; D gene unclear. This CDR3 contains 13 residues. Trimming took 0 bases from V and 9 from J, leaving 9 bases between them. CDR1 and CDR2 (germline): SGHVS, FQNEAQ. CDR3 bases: TGTGCCAGCAGCTTAGCGCGGGAGGGGCCCCAGCATTTT. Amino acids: CASSLAREGPQHF.

The CDR3 spells CASSGPSSYEQYF. For the CDR3, the DNA is TGCGCCAGCAGCGGACCGTCCTCCTACGAGCAGTACTTC. The chain recombines TRBV10-1 with TRBJ2-7; D uncertain. The CDR3 extends over 13 amino acids. Trimming took 6 bases from V and 0 from J, leaving 9 bases between them. Looked up from germline, CDR1 is WNHNN and CDR2 is SYGVQD (reference sequence).